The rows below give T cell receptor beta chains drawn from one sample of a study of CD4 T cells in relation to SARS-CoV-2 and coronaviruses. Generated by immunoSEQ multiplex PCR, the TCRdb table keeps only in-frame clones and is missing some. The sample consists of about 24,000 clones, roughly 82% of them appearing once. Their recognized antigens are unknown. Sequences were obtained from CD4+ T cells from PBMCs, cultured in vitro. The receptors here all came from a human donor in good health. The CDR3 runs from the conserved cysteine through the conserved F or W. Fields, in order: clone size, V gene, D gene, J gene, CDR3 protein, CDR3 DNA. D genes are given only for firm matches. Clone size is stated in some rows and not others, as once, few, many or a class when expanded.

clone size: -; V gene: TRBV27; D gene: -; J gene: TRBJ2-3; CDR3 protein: CASSFFDTQYF; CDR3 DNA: TGTGCCAGCAGTTTCTTCGATACGCAGTATTTT
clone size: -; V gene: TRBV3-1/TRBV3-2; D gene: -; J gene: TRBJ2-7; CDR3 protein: CASSQAGLTPYEQYF; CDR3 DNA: TGTGCCAGCAGCCAAGCCGGGCTAACTCCCTACGAGCAGTACTTC
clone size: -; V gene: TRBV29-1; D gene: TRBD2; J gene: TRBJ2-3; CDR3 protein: CSVDHRASGRTDTQYF; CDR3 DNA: TGCAGCGTAGACCACCGGGCTAGCGGACGAACAGATACGCAGTATTTT
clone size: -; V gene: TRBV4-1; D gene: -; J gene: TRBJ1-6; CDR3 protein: CASSRAQGLPGSSYNSPLHF; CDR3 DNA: TGCGCCAGCAGCCGGGCTCAAGGGCTTCCAGGGAGCTCCTATAATTCACCCCTCCACTTT
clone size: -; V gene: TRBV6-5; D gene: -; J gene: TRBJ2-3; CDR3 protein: CASSYSWGEDTQYF; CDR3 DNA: TGTGCCAGCAGTTACTCATGGGGTGAAGATACGCAGTATTTT
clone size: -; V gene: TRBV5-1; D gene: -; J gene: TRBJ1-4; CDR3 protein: CASSTDRPEKLFF; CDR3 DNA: TGCGCCAGCAGCACTGACAGGCCTGAAAAACTGTTTTTT
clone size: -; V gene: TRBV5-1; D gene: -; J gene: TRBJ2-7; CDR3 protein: CASTKGGSSYEQYF; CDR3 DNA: TGCGCCAGCACCAAAGGCGGTTCTTCCTACGAGCAGTACTTC
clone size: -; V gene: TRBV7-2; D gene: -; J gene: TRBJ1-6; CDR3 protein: CASSVNLGDLTLHF; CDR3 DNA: TGTGCCAGCAGCGTGAACCTGGGCGATCTTACCCTCCACTTT
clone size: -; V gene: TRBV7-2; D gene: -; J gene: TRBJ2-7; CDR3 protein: CASSLPGLPMQYF; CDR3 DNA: TGTGCCAGCAGCTTACCGGGACTCCCAATGCAGTACTTC
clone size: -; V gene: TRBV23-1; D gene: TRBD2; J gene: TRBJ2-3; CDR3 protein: CASSHLAGGRTDTQYF; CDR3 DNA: TGCGCCAGCAGTCATCTAGCGGGAGGGCGCACAGATACGCAGTATTTT
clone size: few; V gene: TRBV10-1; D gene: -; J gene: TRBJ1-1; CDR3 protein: CASSPGPWSTEAFF; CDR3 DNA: TGCGCCAGCAGTCCGGGACCCTGGTCCACTGAAGCTTTCTTT
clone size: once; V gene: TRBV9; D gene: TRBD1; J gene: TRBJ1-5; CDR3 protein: CASSVGTGGAFQPQHF; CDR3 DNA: TGTGCCAGCAGCGTAGGGACAGGGGGCGCGTTCCAGCCCCAGCATTTT
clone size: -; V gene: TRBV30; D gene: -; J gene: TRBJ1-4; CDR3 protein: CAWSVLREKLFF; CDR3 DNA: TGTGCCTGGAGTGTACTAAGGGAAAAACTGTTTTTT
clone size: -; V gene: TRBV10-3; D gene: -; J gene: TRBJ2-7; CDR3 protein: CAISLQGTGEQYF; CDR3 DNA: TGTGCCATCAGTTTACAGGGGACTGGTGAGCAGTACTTC
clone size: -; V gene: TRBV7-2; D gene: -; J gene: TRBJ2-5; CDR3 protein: CASSPRATPGETQYF; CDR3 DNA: TGTGCCAGCAGCCCCCGGGCCACCCCTGGGGAGACCCAGTACTTC
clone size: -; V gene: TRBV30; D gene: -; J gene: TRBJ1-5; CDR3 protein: CAWSVRQNQPQHF; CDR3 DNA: TGTGCCTGGAGTGTACGACAGAATCAGCCCCAGCATTTT
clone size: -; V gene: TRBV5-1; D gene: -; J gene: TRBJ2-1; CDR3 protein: CASSLGKGGTLSSYNEQFF; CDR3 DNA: TGCGCCAGCAGCTTGGGTAAAGGGGGAACCTTAAGCTCCTACAATGAGCAGTTCTTC
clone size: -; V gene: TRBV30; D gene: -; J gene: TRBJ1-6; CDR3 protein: CAWTDDAGYSPLHF; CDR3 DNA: TGTGCCTGGACTGACGACGCGGGGTATTCACCCCTCCACTTT
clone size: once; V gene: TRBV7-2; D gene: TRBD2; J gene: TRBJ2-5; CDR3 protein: CASSTGTSGVGETQYF; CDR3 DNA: TGTGCCAGCAGCACCGGGACTAGCGGGGTCGGGGAGACCCAGTACTTC
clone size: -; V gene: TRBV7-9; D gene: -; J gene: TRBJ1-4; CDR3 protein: CASSLVPLGLGANEKLFF; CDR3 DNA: TGTGCCAGCAGCTTAGTCCCCTTAGGGTTGGGGGCTAATGAAAAACTGTTTTTT
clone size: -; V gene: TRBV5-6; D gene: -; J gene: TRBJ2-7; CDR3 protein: CASSPEWAANSYEQYF; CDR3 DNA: TGTGCCAGCAGCCCCGAGTGGGCGGCCAACTCCTACGAGCAGTACTTC
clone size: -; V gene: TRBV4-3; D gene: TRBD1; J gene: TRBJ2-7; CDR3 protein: CASSQGQGYYEQYF; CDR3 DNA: TGCGCCAGCAGCCAGGGACAGGGGTACTACGAGCAGTACTTC
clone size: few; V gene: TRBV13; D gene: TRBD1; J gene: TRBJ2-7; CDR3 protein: CASSKNTGASSYEQYF; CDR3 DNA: TGTGCCAGCAGCAAAAACACAGGGGCCAGCTCCTACGAGCAGTACTTC
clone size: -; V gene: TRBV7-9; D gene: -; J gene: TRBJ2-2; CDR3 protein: CASSSLNTGELFF; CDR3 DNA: TGTGCCAGCAGCTCCTTAAACACCGGGGAGCTGTTTTTT
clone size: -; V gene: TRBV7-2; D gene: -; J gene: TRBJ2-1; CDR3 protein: CASSAWGISYNEQFF; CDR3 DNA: TGTGCCAGCAGTGCTTGGGGGATCTCCTACAATGAGCAGTTCTTC
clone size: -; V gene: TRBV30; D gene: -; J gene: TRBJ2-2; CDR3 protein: CAWSLSATGELFF; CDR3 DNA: TGTGCCTGGAGTCTTAGCGCCACCGGGGAGCTGTTTTTT
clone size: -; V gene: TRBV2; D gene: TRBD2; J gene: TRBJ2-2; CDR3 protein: CASTRLAGANTGELFF; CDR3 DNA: TGTGCCAGCACGCGGCTAGCGGGAGCGAACACCGGGGAGCTGTTTTTT
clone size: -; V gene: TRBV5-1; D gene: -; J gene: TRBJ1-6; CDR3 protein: CASNQGGSYNSPLHF; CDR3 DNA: TGCGCCAGCAATCAGGGAGGCTCCTATAATTCACCCCTCCACTTT
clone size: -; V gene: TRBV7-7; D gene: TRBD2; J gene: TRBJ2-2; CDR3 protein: CASSSGLAYTGELFF; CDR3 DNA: TGTGCCAGCAGCAGCGGACTAGCGTACACCGGGGAGCTGTTTTTT
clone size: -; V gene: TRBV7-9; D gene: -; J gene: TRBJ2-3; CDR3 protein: CASSLWGDTQYF; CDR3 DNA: TGTGCCAGCAGCTTATGGGGAGATACGCAGTATTTT
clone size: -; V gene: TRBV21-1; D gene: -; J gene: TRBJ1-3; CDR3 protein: CASSTHRDRGNTIYF; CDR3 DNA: TGTGCCAGCAGCACCCACCGGGACAGGGGAAACACCATATATTTT
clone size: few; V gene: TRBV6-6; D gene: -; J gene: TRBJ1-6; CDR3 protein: CASSYSSSPTLHF; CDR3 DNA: TGTGCCAGCAGTTACTCGAGTTCCCCCACCCTCCACTTT
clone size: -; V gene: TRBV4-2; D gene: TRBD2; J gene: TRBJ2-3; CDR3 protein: CASSQVTSGNNTQYF; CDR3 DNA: TGTGCCAGCAGCCAAGTGACTAGCGGGAATAATACGCAGTATTTT
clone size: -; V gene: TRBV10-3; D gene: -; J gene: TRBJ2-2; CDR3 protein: CAISVEPETGELFF; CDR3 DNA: TGTGCCATCAGTGTTGAGCCGGAAACCGGGGAGCTGTTTTTT
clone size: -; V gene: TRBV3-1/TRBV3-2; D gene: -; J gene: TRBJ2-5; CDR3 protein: CASSQRETQYF; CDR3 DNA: TGTGCCAGCAGCCAGCGAGAGACCCAGTACTTC
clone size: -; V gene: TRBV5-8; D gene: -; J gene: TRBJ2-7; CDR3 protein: CASSLSQVQDEQYF; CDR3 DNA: TGTGCCAGCAGCTTGTCCCAGGTCCAGGACGAGCAGTACTTC
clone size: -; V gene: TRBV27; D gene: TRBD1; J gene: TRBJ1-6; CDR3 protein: CASSLSGQDSSYNSPLHF; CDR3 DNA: TGTGCCAGCAGTTTATCCGGACAGGATAGCTCCTATAATTCACCCCTCCACTTT
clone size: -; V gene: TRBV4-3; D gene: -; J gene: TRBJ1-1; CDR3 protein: CASSHLGGTEAFF; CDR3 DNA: TGCGCCAGCAGCCATCTGGGGGGGACTGAAGCTTTCTTT
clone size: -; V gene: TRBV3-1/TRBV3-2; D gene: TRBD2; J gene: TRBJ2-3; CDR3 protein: CASSQELYEGGQRDTQYF; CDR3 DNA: TGTGCCAGCAGCCAAGAATTATACGAGGGAGGGCAAAGAGATACGCAGTATTTT
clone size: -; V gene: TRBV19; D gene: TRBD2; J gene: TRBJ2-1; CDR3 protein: CASSMASLSGATVEQFF; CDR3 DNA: TGTGCCAGTAGTATGGCTTCACTCAGCGGGGCTACCGTGGAGCAGTTCTTC
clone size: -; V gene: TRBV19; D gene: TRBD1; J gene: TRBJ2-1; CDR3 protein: CASSPRTGGDEQFF; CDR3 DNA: TGTGCCAGTAGTCCGAGGACAGGGGGCGATGAGCAGTTCTTC
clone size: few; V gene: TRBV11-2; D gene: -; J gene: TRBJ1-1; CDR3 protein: CASSTFAMSRAVAEAFF; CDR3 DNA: TGTGCCAGCAGTACGTTTGCTATGAGTCGAGCAGTGGCTGAAGCTTTCTTT
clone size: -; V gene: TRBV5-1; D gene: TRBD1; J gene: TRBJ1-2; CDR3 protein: CASSLGARRQGDYGYTF; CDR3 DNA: TGCGCCAGCAGCTTAGGGGCGCGCCGACAGGGTGACTATGGCTACACCTTC
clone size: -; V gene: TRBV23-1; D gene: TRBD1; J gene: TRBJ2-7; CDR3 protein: CASSQNRGSNTYEQYF; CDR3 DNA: TGCGCCAGCAGTCAAAACAGGGGCTCCAATACCTACGAGCAGTACTTC
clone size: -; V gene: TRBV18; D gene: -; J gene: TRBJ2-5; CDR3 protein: CASSPVTGSETQYF; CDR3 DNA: TGTGCCAGCTCACCAGTCACGGGCTCGGAGACCCAGTACTTC
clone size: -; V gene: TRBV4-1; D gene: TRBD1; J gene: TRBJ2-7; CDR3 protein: CASSAIPGQGAYEQYF; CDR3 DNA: TGCGCCAGCAGCGCAATTCCGGGACAGGGGGCCTACGAGCAGTACTTC
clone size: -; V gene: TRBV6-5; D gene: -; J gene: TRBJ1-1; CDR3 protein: CAGCGVAGTEAFF; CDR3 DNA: TGTGCCGGTTGTGGAGTGGCAGGAACTGAAGCTTTCTTT
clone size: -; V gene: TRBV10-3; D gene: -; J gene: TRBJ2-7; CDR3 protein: CAISESNGRSSYEQYF; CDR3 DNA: TGTGCCATCAGTGAGTCGAATGGGAGAAGCTCCTACGAGCAGTACTTC
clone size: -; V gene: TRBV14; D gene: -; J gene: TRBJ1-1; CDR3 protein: CASSQDPQATEAFF; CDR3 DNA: TGTGCCAGCAGCCAAGACCCCCAGGCCACTGAAGCTTTCTTT